A selection of T cell receptor beta chains follows, all from one sample in a study of T cells in tuberculosis. Assay: immunoSEQ multiplex PCR; the TCRdb copy retains only in-frame clones and omits some. Here the sample spans 30,000 to 40,000 clones, about 97% being singletons. The sequenced sample was PBMCs. The receptors shown here come from a donor aged 10 to 29 with latent tuberculosis or without tuberculosis infection. CDR3s include the opening cysteine and the closing phenylalanine or tryptophan. D genes are given only for firm matches. Not every row has a clone size; where given, it reads once, few, many or a size class.

d_gene	abundance	v_gene	j_gene	CDR3aa	CDR3nt
TRBD1	once	TRBV6-4	TRBJ1-2	CASSEIGTGAVNGYTF	TGTGCCAGCAGTGAAATTGGGACAGGGGCAGTCAATGGCTACACCTTC
.	.	TRBV10-3	TRBJ2-5	CAISEPLGQGQETQYF	TGTGCCATCAGTGAGCCCCTAGGCCAGGGGCAAGAGACCCAGTACTTC
.	once	TRBV5-1	TRBJ2-5	CASSLALGAEETQYF	TGCGCCAGCAGCTTGGCCCTAGGGGCTGAAGAGACCCAGTACTTC
.	.	TRBV5-1	TRBJ1-1	CASSLDWAVNTEAFF	TGCGCCAGCAGCTTGGATTGGGCAGTGAACACTGAAGCTTTCTTT
.	.	TRBV2	TRBJ2-7	CASSPHFPYEQYF	TGTGCCAGCAGCCCCCATTTCCCCTACGAGCAGTACTTC
.	.	TRBV10-3	TRBJ1-2	CAISGDTYGYTF	TGTGCCATCAGTGGGGACACCTATGGCTACACCTTC
TRBD2	.	TRBV25-1	TRBJ2-3	CASRTSGRSTTQYF	TGTGCCAGCAGGACTAGCGGGAGGTCGACTACGCAGTATTTT
TRBD2	.	TRBV7-2	TRBJ2-7	CASSSQPRGTSGGLEQYF	TGTGCCAGCAGCTCGCAACCACGCGGGACTAGCGGGGGGCTCGAGCAGTACTTC
TRBD1	.	TRBV4-1	TRBJ1-1	CASSTPWTGNTEAFF	TGCGCCAGCAGCACACCATGGACAGGGAACACTGAAGCTTTCTTT
.	.	TRBV19	TRBJ1-5	CASSIEAGHFYSNQPQHF	TGTGCCAGTAGTATAGAAGCAGGACACTTTTATAGCAATCAGCCCCAGCATTTT
.	.	TRBV5-8	TRBJ2-1	CASSRTGNEQFF	TGTGCCAGCAGCCGAACGGGAAATGAGCAGTTCTTC
.	.	TRBV5-1	TRBJ2-6	CASSLVGGAISFSGANVLTF	TGCGCCAGCAGCTTGGTAGGGGGGGCCATTTCCTTCTCTGGGGCCAACGTCCTGACTTTC
.	.	TRBV19	TRBJ2-4	CASSQGLPKNIQYF	TGTGCCAGTAGTCAGGGGTTGCCCAAAAACATTCAGTACTTC
TRBD1	.	TRBV9	TRBJ2-3	CASSVGDRVDTQYF	TGTGCCAGCAGCGTAGGGGACAGGGTAGATACGCAGTATTTT
.	.	TRBV7-8	TRBJ2-2	CASSSRRFARGGELFF	TGTGCCAGCAGCTCTCGACGGTTCGCTCGGGGCGGGGAGCTGTTTTTT
TRBD1	.	TRBV5-1	TRBJ1-2	CASSWDSYYGYTF	TGCGCCAGCAGCTGGGACAGCTACTATGGCTACACCTTC
.	once	TRBV9	TRBJ2-3	CASSVGAGGAGDTQYF	TGTGCCAGCAGCGTAGGTGCCGGAGGGGCGGGAGATACGCAGTATTTT
.	.	TRBV5-6	TRBJ1-1	CASSNGNTEAFF	TGTGCCAGCAGCAACGGTAACACTGAAGCTTTCTTT